These 4 T cell receptor beta chains came from one sample sequenced in a study of blood T cell repertoires in COVID-19. Generated by immunoSEQ multiplex PCR, the TCRdb table keeps only in-frame clones and is missing some. This table holds about 180,000 clones, roughly nine tenths found once. The sample consisted of peripheral blood. The receptors originated from a man in his fifties with acute or convalescent COVID-19.

The table lists this clone with a count of one. Here the CDR3 DNA reads TGTGCCAGCTCACCCTTGACAGGGACGCAAGAGACCCAGTACTTC. Encoded protein: CASSPLTGTQETQYF. The rearrangement joins TRBV18 to TRBJ2-5; TRBD1 matches at 7 bases. Germline V gene data show CDR1 as KGHSH and CDR2 as LQKENI. This CDR3 comprises 15 residues. The J segment lost 2 bases and the V segment lost 3 bases, leaving 6 bases of the junction unmatched.

This clone appeared once. J is TRBJ1-2 and V is TRBV30; D is perhaps TRBD1 (5 bases). The V and J ends lost 1 base and 2 bases respectively, with 8 bases between them. This CDR3 spans 13 amino acids. Germline V lookup: CDR1 GTSNPN, CDR2 SVGIG (reference sequence). CDR3 loop: CAWSGTSNYGYTF. The CDR3 DNA sequence: TGTGCCTGGAGTGGGACATCGAACTATGGCTACACCTTC.

The chain combines TRBV6-6 with TRBJ1-1; possibly TRBD1 for D (5 bases). The V gene's germline CDR1 is MNHNY and CDR2 SVGAGI (reference sequence). Trimming took 6 bases from V and 1 from J, leaving 12 bases between them. The CDR3 sequence is 14 residues long. The CDR3 loop is CASSRKGSNTEAFF. In nucleotides, the CDR3 is TGTGCCAGCAGCCGGAAGGGGTCGAACACTGAAGCTTTCTTT.

This chain joins TRBV29-1 and TRBJ2-1; unclear D gene. Germline V gene lookup returns CDR1 SQVTM and CDR2 ANQGSEA. V lost 4 bases, J lost 4 bases, and 5 bases lay in between. This CDR3 has 11 amino acids. CDR3 residues: CSVVAYNEQFF. The CDR3 DNA reads TGCAGCGTTGTTGCGTACAATGAGCAGTTCTTC.